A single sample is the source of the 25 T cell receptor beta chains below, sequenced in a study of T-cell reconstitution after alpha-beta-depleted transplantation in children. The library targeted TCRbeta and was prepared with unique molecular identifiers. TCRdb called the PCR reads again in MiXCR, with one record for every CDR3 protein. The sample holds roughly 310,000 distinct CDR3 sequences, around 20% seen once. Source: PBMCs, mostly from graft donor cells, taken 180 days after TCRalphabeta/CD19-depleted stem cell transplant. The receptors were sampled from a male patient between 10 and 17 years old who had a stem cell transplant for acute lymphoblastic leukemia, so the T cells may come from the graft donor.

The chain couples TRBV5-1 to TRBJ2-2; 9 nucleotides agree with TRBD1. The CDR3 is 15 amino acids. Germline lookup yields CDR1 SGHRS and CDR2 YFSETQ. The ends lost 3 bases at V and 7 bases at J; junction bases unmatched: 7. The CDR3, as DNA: TGCGCCAGCAGCTCCTTCGACAGGGGGAACGGGGAGCTGTTTTTT. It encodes CASSSFDRGNGELFF.

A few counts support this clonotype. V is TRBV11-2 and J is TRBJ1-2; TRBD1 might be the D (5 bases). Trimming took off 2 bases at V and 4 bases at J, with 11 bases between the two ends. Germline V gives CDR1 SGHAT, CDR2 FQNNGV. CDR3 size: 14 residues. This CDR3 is CASSLNRDLYGYTF. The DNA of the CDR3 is TGTGCCAGCAGCTTAAACCGGGACCTCTATGGCTACACCTTC.

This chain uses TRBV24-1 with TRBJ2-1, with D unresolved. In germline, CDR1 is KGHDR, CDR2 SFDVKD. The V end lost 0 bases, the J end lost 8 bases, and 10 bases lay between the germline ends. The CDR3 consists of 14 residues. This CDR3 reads CATSDLLATHEQFF. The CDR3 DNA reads TGTGCCACCAGTGATTTGCTTGCGACACATGAGCAGTTCTTC.

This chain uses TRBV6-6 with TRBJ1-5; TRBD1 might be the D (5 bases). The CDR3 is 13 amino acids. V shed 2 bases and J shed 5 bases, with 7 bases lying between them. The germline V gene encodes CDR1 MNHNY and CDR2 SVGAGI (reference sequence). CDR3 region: CASSYGRDQPQHF. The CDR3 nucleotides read TGTGCCAGCAGTTACGGCAGGGATCAGCCCCAGCATTTT.

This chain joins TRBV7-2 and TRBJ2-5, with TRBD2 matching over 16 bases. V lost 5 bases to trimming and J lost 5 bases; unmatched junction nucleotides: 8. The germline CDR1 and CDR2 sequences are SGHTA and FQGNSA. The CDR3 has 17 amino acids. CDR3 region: CASSNPGLAGGGETQYF. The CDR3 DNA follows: TGTGCCAGCAGCAATCCGGGACTAGCGGGAGGGGGGGAGACCCAGTACTTC.

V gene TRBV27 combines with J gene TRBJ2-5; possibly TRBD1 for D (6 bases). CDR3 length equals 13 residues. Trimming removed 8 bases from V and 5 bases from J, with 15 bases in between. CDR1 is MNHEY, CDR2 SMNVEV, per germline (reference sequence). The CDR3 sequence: CASPLGAGETQYF. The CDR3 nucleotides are TGTGCCAGCCCATTGGGGGCAGGGGAGACCCAGTACTTC.

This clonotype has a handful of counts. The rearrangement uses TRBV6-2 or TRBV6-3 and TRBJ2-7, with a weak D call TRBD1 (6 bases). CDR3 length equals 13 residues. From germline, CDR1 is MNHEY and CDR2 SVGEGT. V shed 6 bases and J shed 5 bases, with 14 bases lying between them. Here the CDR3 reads CASRFTGLDEQYF. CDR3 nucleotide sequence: TGTGCCAGCAGATTTACAGGGCTCGACGAGCAGTACTTC.

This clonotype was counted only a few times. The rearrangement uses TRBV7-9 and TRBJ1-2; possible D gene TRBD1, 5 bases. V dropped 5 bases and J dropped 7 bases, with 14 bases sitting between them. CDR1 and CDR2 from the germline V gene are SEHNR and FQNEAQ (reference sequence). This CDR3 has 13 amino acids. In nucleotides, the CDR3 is TGTGCCAGCAGCCTCCTGGGGGTACTTGGCTACACCTTC. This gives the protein CASSLLGVLGYTF.

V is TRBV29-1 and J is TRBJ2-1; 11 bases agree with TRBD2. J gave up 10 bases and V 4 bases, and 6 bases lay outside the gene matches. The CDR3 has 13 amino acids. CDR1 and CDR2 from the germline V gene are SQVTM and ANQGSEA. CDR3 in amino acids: CSVVAGGPGEQFF. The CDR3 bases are TGCAGCGTTGTAGCGGGAGGGCCGGGGGAGCAGTTCTTC.

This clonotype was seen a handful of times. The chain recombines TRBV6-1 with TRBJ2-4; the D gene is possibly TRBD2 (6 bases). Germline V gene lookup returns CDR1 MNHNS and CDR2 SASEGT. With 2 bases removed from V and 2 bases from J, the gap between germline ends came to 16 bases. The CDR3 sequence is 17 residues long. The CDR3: CASSEFALAISKNIQYF. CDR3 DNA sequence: TGTGCCAGCAGTGAATTCGCCCTAGCGATATCCAAAAACATTCAGTACTTC.

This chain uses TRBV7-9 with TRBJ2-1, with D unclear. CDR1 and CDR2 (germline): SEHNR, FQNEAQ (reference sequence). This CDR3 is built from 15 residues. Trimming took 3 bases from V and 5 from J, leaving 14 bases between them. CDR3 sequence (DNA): TGTGCCAGCAGCTTTATCTTGGACCCAAACAATGAGCAGTTCTTC. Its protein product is CASSFILDPNNEQFF.

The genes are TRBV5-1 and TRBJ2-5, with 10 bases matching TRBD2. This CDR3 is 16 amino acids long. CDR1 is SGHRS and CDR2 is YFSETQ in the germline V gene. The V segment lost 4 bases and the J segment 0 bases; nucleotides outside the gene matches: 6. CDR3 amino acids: CASSQGLARHQETQYF. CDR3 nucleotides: TGCGCCAGCAGCCAGGGACTAGCGAGACACCAAGAGACCCAGTACTTC.

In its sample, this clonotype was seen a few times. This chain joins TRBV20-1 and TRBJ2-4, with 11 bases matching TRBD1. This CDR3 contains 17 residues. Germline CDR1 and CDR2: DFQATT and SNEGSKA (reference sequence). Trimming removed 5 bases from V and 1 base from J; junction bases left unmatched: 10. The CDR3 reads CSAPGQGAPRAKNIQYF. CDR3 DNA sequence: TGCAGTGCTCCCGGACAGGGGGCCCCGCGGGCCAAAAACATTCAGTACTTC.

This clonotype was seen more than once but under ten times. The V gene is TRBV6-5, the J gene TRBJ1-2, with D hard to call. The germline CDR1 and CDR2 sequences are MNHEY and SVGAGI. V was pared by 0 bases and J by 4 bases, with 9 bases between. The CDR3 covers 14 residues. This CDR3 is CASSYSADIYGYTF. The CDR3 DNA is TGTGCCAGCAGTTACTCAGCGGATATCTATGGCTACACCTTC.

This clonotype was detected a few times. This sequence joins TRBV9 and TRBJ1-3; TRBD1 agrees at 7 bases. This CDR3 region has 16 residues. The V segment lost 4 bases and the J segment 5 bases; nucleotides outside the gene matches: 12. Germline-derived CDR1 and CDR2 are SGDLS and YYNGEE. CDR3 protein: CASSPYLQGTRNTIYF. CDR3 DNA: TGTGCCAGCAGCCCATATCTACAGGGGACGAGAAACACCATATATTTT.

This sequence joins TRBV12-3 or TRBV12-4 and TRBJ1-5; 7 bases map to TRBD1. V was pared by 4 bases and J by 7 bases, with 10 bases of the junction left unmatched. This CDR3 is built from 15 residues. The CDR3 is CASSSTGAPSQPQHF. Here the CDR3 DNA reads TGTGCCAGCAGTTCCACAGGGGCCCCCTCCCAGCCCCAGCATTTT.

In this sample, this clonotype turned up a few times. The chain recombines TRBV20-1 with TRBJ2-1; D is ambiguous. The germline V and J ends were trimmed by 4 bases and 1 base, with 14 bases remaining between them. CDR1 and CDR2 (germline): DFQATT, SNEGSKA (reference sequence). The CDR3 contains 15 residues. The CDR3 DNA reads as TGCAGTGCTAACGCGCCAGGAAGGTCCTACAATGAGCAGTTCTTC. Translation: CSANAPGRSYNEQFF.

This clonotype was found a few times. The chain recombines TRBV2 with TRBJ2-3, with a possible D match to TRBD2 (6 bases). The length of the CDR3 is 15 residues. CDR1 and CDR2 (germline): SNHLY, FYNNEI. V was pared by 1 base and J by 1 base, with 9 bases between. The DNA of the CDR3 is TGTGCCAGCAGTGAAGAGGCTAGCGGCACAGATACGCAGTATTTT. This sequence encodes CASSEEASGTDTQYF.

The chain's CDR3 is CASSVVPGGLTDTQYF. CDR3 nucleotide sequence: TGTGCCAGCAGCGTAGTCCCGGGAGGCCTCACAGATACGCAGTATTTT. J is TRBJ2-3 and V is TRBV9; 7 bases agree with TRBD2. Germline-derived CDR1 and CDR2 are SGDLS and YYNGEE. This CDR3 is built from 16 residues. J lost 2 bases, V lost 0 bases, and 6 bases had no gene match.

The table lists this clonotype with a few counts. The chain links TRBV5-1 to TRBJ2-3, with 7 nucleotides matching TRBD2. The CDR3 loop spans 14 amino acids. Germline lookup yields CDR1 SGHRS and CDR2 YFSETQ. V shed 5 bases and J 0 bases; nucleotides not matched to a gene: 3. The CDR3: CASRERGSTDTQYF. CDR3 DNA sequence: TGCGCCAGCAGGGAGCGGGGTAGCACAGATACGCAGTATTTT. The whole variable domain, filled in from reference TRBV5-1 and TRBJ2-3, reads KAGVTQTPRYLIKTRGQQVTLSCSPISGHRSVSWYQQTPGQGLQFLFEYFSETQRNKGNFPGRFSGRQFSNSRSEMNVSTLELGDSALYLCASRERGSTDTQYFGPGTRLTVL.

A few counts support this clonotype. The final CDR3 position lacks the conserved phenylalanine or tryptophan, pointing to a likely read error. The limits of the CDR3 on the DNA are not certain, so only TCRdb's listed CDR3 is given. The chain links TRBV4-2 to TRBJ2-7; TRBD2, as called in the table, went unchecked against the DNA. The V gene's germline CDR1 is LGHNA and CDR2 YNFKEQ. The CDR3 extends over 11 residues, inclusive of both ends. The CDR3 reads CASSLTSKDTG.

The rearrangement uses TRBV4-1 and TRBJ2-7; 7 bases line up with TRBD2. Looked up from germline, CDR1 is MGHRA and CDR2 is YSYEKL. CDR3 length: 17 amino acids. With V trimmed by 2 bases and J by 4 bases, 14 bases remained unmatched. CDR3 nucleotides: TGCGCCAGCAGCCAAACCAGCCCTCTGGGAGGGAGGTACGAGCAGTACTTC. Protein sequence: CASSQTSPLGGRYEQYF.

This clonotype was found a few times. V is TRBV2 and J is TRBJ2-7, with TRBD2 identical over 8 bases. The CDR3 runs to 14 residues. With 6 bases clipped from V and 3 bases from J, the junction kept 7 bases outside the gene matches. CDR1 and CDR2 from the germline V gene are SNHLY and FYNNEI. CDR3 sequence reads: CASSPQREIYEQYF. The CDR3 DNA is TGTGCCAGCAGCCCCCAGCGGGAGATCTACGAGCAGTACTTC.

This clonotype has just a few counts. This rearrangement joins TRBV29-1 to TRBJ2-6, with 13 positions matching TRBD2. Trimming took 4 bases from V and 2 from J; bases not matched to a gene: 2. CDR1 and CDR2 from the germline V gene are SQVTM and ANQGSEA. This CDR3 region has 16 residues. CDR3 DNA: TGCAGCGTTGCGGGACTAGCGGGAACTGGGGCCAACGTCCTGACTTTC. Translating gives CSVAGLAGTGANVLTF.

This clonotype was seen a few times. CDR3 region: CSAREGVRLGSPLHF. The CDR3 DNA is TGCAGTGCTAGAGAAGGTGTCAGATTGGGTTCACCCCTCCACTTT. The chain joins TRBV20-1 to TRBJ1-6; unclear D gene. Germline values: CDR1 DFQATT, CDR2 SNEGSKA (reference sequence). The CDR3 has 15 amino acids. V lost 0 bases and J lost 9, with 15 bases in between.